The present T cell receptor (beta chain) was sequenced within a study of shared clonotypes between healthy human individuals. About the study: CD8 memory received one plate per donor, CD8 naive two, CD4 memory three and CD4 naive three.

Several immunoSEQ 96-well plates shared each subset's DNA, each plate a replicate. The authors' processing: As immunoSEQ supplied junction-only sequences (without quality scores), filtering differed. Clones were read by immunoSEQ multiplex PCR, and TCRdb kept only the in-frame ones, dropping some. V, J and clone size are taken as reported in that table, and D and trimming were inferred from the DNA itself. The table records about 2.4 million clones, approximately 90% of them present only once. Trimming took off 5 bases at V and 8 bases at J, with 13 bases between the two ends. Germline CDR1 reads SEHNR; CDR2 reads FQNEAQ (reference sequence). The CDR3 contains 14 residues. Comment on this clone: Its antigen is still unknown.

Regarding the study as a whole: Relative to their counterparts shared across all four donors, non-shared clonotypes exhibited diminished generation probabilities.

The chain has TRBV7-9 and TRBJ1-6, with TRBD1 as a possible D gene (6 bases). The sample comprised naive CD4+ T cells sorted from blood. Subset denoted: CD45RA+ positively selected. The receptor comes from a man younger than 35 in good health. CDR3 bases: TGTGCCAGCAGCCCGGGGGGGCCTTATTCACCCCTCCACTTT. Protein product: CASSPGGPYSPLHF.